This TCR beta chain was obtained from a study of CD8 T cells in Susac syndrome. After extraction with the RNeasy kit, roughly 0.45 to 1 ug of the RNA was reverse transcribed using random hexamers. It was immunoSEQ multiplex PCR that amplified TCR beta CDR3 across 54 Vbeta and 13 Jbeta. TCRdb recomputed calls from the immunoSEQ multiplex PCR reads with MiXCR, one row per CDR3 protein. This table holds fewer than 350,000 distinct CDR3 sequences, under 95% found once. CD8+ and CD4+ T cells circulating in blood were sequenced for TCR beta. Negative isolation yielded CD8+ and CD4+ T cells; FACS enriched TEMRA cells. The CDR3 loop spans 14 amino acids. The germline V gene encodes CDR1 MNHEY and CDR2 SVGAGI. V lost 7 bases, J lost 12 bases, and 10 bases stayed unmatched.

The receptor was derived from a human donor with multiple sclerosis. Sequenced: CD4+ T cells from PBMCs. This chain connects TRBV6-5 to TRBJ2-6; 9 nucleotides match TRBD1. CDR3 region: CASNKQGARGVLTF. The CDR3 DNA is TGTGCCAGCAATAAACAGGGGGCGAGAGGCGTCCTGACTTTC.